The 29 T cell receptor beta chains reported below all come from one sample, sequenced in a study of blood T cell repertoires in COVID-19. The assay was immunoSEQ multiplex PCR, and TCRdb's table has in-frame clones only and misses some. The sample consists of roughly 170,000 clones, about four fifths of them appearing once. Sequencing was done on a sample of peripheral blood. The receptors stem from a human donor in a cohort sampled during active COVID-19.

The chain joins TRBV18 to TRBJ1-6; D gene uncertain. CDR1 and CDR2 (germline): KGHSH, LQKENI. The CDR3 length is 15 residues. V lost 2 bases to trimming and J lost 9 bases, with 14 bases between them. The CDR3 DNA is TGTGCCAGCTCACCAGTTGGGAGTTTCGGTTCACCCCTCCACTTT. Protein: CASSPVGSFGSPLHF.

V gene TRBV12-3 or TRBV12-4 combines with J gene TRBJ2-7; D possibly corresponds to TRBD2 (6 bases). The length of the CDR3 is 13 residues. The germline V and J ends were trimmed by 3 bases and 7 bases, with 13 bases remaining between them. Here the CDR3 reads CASSFGRAGEQYF. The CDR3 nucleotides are TGTGCCAGCAGTTTCGGCAGGGCGGGGGAGCAGTACTTC.

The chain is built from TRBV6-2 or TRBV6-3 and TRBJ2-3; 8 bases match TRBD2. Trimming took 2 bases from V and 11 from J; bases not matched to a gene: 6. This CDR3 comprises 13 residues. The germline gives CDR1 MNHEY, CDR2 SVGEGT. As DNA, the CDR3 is TGTGCCAGCAGTTACGGCGGGGGGCCCTTGCAGTATTTT. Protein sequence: CASSYGGGPLQYF.

This CDR3 reads CASSQDLVGGTWGYTF. The CDR3 region has the DNA TGCGCCAGCAGCCAAGATTTGGTCGGGGGGACTTGGGGCTACACCTTC. The chain combines TRBV4-1 with TRBJ1-2; D may be TRBD1 (5 bases). The CDR3 sequence is 16 residues long. The V and J ends lost 0 bases and 8 bases respectively, with 19 bases between them. Germline V gene lookup returns CDR1 MGHRA and CDR2 YSYEKL.

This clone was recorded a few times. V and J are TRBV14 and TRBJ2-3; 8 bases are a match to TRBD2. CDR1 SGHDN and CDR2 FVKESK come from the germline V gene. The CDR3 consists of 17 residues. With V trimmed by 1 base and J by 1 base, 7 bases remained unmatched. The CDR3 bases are TGTGCCAGCAGCCAAGTAACCGCGGGGGGTGGCACAGATACGCAGTATTTT. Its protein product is CASSQVTAGGGTDTQYF.

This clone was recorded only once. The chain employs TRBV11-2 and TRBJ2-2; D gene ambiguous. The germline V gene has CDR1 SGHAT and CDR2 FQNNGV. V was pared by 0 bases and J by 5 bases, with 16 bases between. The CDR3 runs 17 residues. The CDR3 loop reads CASSLDFSAAGTGELFF. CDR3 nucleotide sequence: TGTGCCAGCAGCTTAGATTTTTCGGCGGCTGGGACCGGGGAGCTGTTTTTT.

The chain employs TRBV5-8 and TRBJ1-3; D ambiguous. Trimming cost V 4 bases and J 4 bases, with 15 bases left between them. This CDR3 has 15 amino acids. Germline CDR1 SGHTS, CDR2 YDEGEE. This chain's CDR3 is CASSPVGYPGNTIYF. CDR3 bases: TGTGCCAGCAGCCCGGTCGGGTATCCAGGAAACACCATATATTTT. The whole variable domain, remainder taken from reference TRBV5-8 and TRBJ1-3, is EAGVTQSPTHLIKTRGQQATLRCSPISGHTSVYWYQQALGLGLQFLLWYDEGEERNRGNFPPRFSGRQFPNYSSELNVNALELEDSALYLCASSPVGYPGNTIYFGEGSWLTVV.

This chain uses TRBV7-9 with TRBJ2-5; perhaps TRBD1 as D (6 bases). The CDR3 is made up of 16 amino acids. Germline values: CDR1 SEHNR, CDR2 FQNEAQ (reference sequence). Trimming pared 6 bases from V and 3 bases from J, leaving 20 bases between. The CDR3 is CASSSTRGSLKETQYF. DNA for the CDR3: TGTGCCAGCAGTTCAACAAGGGGGTCATTGAAAGAGACCCAGTACTTC.

The CDR3 spells CASSLDGVLNTGELFF. DNA of the CDR3: TGCGCCAGCAGCTTGGACGGGGTATTGAACACCGGGGAGCTGTTTTTT. The V call is TRBV5-1, the J call TRBJ2-2; D is perhaps TRBD2 (5 bases). CDR3 length equals 16 residues. The germline V gene has CDR1 SGHRS and CDR2 YFSETQ. V shed 0 bases and J shed 1 base, with 10 bases lying between them.

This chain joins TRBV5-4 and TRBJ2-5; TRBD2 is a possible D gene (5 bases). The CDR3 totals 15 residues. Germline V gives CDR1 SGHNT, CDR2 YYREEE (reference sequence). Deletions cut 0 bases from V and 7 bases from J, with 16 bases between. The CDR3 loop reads CASSLVGDGVVTQYF. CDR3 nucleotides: TGTGCCAGCAGCTTGGTAGGAGACGGGGTCGTGACCCAGTACTTC.

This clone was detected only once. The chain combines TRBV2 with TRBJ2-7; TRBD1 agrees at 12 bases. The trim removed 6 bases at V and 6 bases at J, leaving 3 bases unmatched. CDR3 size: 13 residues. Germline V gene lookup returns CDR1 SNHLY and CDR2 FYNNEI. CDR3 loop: CASRGQGAGEQYF. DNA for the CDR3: TGTGCCAGCAGGGGACAGGGGGCAGGCGAGCAGTACTTC.

The CDR3 region is CASTGTGGFYEQYF. The CDR3, as DNA: TGTGCCAGCACCGGGACAGGGGGTTTCTACGAGCAGTACTTC. This chain connects TRBV6-6 to TRBJ2-7; 11 bases are shared with TRBD1. The V gene end was trimmed by 7 bases and the J gene end by 3 bases; junction bases not matched to a gene: 5. CDR1 is MNHNY, CDR2 SVGAGI, per germline (reference sequence). The CDR3 covers 14 residues.

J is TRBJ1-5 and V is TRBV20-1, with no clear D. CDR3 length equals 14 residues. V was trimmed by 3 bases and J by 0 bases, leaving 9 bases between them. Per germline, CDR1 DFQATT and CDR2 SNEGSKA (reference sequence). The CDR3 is CSASEGSSNQPQHF. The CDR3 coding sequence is TGCAGTGCTAGTGAAGGGAGTAGCAATCAGCCCCAGCATTTT.

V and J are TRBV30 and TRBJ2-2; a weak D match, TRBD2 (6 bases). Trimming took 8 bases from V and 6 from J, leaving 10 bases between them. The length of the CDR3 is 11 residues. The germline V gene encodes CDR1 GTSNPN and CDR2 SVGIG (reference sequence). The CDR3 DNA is TGTGCCCAGGAGCGGGCCGGGGAGCTGTTTTTT. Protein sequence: CAQERAGELFF. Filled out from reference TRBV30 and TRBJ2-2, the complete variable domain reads SQTIHQWPATLVQPVGSPLSLECTVEGTSNPNLYWYRQAAGRGLQLLFYSVGIGQISSEVPQNLSASRPQDRQFILSSKKLLLSDSGFYLCAQERAGELFFGEGSRLTVL.

The CDR3: CASSVGQISGNTIYF. CDR3 bases: TGTGCCAGCAGCGTAGGTCAAATCTCTGGAAACACCATATATTTT. The chain recombines TRBV9 with TRBJ1-3, with D hard to call. Between the trimmed V and J ends, which lost 0 bases and 0 bases, there was a span of 7 bases. The length of the CDR3 is 15 residues. Germline lookup yields CDR1 SGDLS and CDR2 YYNGEE.

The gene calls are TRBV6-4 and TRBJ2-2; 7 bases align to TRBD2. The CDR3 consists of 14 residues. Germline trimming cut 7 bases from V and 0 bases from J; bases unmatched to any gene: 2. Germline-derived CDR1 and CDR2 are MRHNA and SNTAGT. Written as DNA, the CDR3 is TGTGCCAGCAAGACTAGCTCGAACACCGGGGAGCTGTTTTTT. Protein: CASKTSSNTGELFF.

Written as DNA, the CDR3 is TGTGCCAGCAGTGAAGCGGGAGGAAATTCCTACAATGAGCAGTTCTTC. Its protein is CASSEAGGNSYNEQFF. The V gene is TRBV6-1, the J gene TRBJ2-1, with D tentatively TRBD2 (6 bases). The germline V gene encodes CDR1 MNHNS and CDR2 SASEGT. V dropped 0 bases and J dropped 1 base, with 10 bases sitting between them. The CDR3 is made up of 16 amino acids.

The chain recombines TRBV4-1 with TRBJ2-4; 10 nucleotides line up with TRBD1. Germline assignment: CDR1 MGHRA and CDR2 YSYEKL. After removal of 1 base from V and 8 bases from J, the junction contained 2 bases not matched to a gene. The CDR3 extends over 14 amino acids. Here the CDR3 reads CASSQGQGADIQYF. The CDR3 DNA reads TGCGCCAGCAGCCAAGGACAGGGGGCTGACATTCAGTACTTC.

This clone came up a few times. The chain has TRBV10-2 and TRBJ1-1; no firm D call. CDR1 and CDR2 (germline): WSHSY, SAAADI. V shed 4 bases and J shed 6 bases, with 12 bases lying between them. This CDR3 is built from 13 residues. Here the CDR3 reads CASSGHGASEAFF. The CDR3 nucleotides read TGCGCCAGCAGTGGCCACGGTGCGTCTGAAGCTTTCTTT.

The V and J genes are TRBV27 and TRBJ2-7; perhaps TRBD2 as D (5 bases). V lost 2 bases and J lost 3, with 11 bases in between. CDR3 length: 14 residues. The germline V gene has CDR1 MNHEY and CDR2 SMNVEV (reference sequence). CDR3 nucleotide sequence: TGTGCCAGCAGTTTAGGAGGCCGAGGCTACGAGCAGTACTTC. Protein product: CASSLGGRGYEQYF.

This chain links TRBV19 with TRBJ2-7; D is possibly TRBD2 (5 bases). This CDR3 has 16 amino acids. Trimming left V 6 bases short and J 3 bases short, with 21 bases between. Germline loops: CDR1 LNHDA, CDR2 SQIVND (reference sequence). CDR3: CASSPGLELADYEQYF. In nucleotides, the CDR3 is TGTGCCAGTAGCCCCGGGTTGGAGCTAGCCGACTACGAGCAGTACTTC.

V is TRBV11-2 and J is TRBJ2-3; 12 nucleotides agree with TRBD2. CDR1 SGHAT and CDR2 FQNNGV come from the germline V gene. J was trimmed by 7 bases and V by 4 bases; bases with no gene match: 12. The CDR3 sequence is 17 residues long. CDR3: CASSWPWSSGGVHTQYF. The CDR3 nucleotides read TGTGCCAGCAGCTGGCCGTGGTCTAGCGGGGGGGTACATACGCAGTATTTT.

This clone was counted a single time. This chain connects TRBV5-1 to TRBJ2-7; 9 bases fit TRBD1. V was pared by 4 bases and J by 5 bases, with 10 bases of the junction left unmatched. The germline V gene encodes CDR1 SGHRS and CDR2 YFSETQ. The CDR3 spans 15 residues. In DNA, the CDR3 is TGCGCCAGCAGCAGAGGGACAGGGATTTCCAACGAGCAGTACTTC. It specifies CASSRGTGISNEQYF.

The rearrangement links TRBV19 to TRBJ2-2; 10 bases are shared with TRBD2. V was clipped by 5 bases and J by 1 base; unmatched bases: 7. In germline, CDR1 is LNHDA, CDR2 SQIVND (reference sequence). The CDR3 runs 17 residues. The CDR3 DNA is TGTGCCAGTAGTGTAAGAAGCGGGGGGGTGAACACCGGGGAGCTGTTTTTT. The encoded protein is CASSVRSGGVNTGELFF.

The CDR3: CASSLAAGGRFF. The CDR3 nucleotides are TGTGCCAGCAGTTTGGCAGCGGGGGGGCGGTTCTTC. The rearrangement joins TRBV12-3 or TRBV12-4 to TRBJ2-1; 10 nucleotides line up with TRBD2. Unmatched junction bases numbered 5, after V lost 3 bases and J lost 15 bases. This CDR3 is 12 amino acids long.

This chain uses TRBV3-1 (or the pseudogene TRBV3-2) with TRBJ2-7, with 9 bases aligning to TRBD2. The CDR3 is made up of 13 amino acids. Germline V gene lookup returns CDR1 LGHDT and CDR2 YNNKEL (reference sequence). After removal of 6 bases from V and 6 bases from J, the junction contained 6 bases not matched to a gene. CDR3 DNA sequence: TGTGCCAGCAGACGCGGTAGCGGGGGCGAGCAGTACTTC. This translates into CASRRGSGGEQYF.

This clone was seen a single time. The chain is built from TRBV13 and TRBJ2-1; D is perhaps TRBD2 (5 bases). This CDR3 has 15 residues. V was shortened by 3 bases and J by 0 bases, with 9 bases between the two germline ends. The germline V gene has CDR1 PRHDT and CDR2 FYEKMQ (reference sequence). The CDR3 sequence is CASSFGEYSYNEQFF. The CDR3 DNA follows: TGTGCCAGCAGCTTCGGGGAATACTCCTACAATGAGCAGTTCTTC.

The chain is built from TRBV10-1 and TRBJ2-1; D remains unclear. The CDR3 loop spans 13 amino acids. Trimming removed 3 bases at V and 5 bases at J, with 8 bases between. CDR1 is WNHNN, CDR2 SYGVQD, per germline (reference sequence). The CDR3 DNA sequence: TGCGCCAGCAGTGATTTATCGGACAATGAGCAGTTCTTC. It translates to CASSDLSDNEQFF.

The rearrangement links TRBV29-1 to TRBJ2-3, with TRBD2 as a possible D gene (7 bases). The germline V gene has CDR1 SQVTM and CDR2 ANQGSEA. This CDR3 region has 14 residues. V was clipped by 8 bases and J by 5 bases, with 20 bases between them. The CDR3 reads CSTVGGAAEDTQYF. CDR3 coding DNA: TGCAGCACCGTAGGGGGGGCCGCGGAAGATACGCAGTATTTT.